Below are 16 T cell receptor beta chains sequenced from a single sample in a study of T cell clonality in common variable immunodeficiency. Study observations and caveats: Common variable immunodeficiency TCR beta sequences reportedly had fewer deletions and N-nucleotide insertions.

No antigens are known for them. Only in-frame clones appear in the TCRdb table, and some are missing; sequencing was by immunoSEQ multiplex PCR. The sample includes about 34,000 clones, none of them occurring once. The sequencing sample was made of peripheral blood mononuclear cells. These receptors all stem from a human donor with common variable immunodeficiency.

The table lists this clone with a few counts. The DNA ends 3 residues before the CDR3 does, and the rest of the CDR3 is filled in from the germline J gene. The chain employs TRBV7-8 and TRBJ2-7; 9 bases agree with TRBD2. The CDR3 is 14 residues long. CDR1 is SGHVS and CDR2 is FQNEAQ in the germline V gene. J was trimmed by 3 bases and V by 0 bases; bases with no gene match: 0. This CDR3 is CASSLATSGYEQYF. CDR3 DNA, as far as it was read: TGTGCCAGCAGCTTAGCGACTAGCGGCTACGAG.

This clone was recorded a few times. The covered CDR3 bases are TGTGCCAGCAGACGGGGACAGGGCGCCTACGAG. Translating gives CASRRGQGAYE. The CDR3 reads in full as CASRRGQGAYEQYF. The V gene is TRBV7-2, the J gene TRBJ2-7; 9 positions match TRBD1. The read gets to within 3 residues of the CDR3 end, and the germline J gene fills in the rest. CDR1 is SGHTA, CDR2 FQGNSA, per germline. CDR3 length: 14 amino acids. With V trimmed by 6 bases and J by 2 bases, 5 bases remained unmatched. Full variable domain (remainder filled in from reference TRBV7-2 and TRBJ2-7): GAGVSQSPSNKVTEKGKDVELRCDPISGHTALYWYRQSLGQGLEFLIYFQGNSAPDKSGLPSDRFSAERTGGSVSTLTIQRTQQEDSAVYLCASRRGQGAYEQYFGPGTRLTVT.

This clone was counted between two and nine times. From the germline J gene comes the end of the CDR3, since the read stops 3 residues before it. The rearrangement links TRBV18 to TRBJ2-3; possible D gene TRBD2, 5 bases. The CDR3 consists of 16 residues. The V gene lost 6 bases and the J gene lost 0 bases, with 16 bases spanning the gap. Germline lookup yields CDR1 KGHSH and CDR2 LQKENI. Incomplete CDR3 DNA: TGTGCCAGCTCGACGATCCAGCGGCCAAGCACAGATACG. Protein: CASSTIQRPSTDT. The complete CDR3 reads CASSTIQRPSTDTQYF.

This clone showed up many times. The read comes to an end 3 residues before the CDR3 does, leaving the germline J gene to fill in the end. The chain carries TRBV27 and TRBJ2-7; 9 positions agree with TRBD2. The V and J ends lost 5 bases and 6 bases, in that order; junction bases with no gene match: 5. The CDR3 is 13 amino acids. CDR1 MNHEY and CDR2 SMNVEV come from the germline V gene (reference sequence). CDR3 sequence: CASSGTSRSEQYF. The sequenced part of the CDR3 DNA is TGTGCCAGCAGTGGGACTAGCAGGAGCGAG.

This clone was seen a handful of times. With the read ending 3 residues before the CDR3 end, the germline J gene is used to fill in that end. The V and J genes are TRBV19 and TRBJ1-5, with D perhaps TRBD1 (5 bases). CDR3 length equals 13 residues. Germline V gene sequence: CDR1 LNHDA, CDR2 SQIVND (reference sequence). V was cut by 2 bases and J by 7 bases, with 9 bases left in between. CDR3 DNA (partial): TGTGCCAGTAGTATAATCGGGGGACAGCCC. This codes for CASSIIGGQP. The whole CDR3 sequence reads CASSIIGGQPQHF. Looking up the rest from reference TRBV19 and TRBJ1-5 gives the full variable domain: DGGITQSPKYLFRKEGQNVTLSCEQNLNHDAMYWYRQDPGQGLRLIYYSQIVNDFQKGDIAEGYSVSREKKESFPLTVTSAQKNPTAFYLCASSIIGGQPQHFGDGTRLSIL.

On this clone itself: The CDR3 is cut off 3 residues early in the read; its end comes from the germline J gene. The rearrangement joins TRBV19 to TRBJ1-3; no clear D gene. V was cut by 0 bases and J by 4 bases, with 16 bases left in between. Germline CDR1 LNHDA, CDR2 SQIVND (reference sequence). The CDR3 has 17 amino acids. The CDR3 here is CASSIDYTAAGGNTIYF. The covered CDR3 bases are TGTGCCAGTAGTATAGACTATACAGCCGCGGGAGGAAACACC.

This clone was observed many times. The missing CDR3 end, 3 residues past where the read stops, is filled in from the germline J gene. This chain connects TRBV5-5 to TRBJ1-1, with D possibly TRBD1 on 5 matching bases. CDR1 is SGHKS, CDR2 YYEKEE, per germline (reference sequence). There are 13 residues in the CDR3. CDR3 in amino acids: CASSSGETTGAFF. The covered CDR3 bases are TGTGCCAGCAGCTCGGGGGAGACGACGGGT.

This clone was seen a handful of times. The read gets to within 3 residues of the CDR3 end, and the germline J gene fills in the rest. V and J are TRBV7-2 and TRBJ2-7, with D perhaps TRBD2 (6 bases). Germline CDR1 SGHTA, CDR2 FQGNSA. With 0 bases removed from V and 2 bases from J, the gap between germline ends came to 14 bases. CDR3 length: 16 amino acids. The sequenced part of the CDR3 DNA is TGTGCCAGCAGCTTAGCGTCCGCGGGATTACCCTACGAG. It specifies CASSLASAGLPYE. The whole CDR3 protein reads CASSLASAGLPYEQYF.

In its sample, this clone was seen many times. The CDR3 protein is CASSLQGSRGFDGYTF. Partial CDR3 DNA: TGTGCCAGCTCCCTACAGGGGTCGCGTGGGTTCGATGGC. The chain links TRBV18 to TRBJ1-2, with 7 positions matching TRBD1. The read gets to within 3 residues of the CDR3 end, and the germline J gene fills in the rest. The CDR3 totals 16 residues. Germline CDR1 and CDR2: KGHSH and LQKENI. Trimming at V came to 6 bases and at J to 6 bases, leaving 16 bases not matched to a gene. The full variable domain, its missing parts supplied by reference TRBV18 and TRBJ1-2, is NAGVMQNPRHLVRRRGQEARLRCSPMKGHSHVYWYRQLPEEGLKFMVYLQKENIIDESGMPKERFSAEFPKEGPSILRIQQVVRGDSAAYFCASSLQGSRGFDGYTFGSGTRLTVV.

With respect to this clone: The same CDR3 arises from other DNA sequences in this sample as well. CDR3 loop: CASSPPRGAGTGNTIYF. The part of the CDR3 DNA that was read is TGTGCCAGCTCACCACCCAGGGGGGCCGGAACGGGAAACACC. This chain connects TRBV18 to TRBJ1-3; TRBD1 aligns across 7 bases. The missing CDR3 end, 3 residues past where the read stops, is filled in from the germline J gene. The length of the CDR3 is 17 residues. In germline, CDR1 is KGHSH, CDR2 LQKENI. V trimming: 0 bases; J trimming: 4 bases; junction bases outside the gene matches: 9.

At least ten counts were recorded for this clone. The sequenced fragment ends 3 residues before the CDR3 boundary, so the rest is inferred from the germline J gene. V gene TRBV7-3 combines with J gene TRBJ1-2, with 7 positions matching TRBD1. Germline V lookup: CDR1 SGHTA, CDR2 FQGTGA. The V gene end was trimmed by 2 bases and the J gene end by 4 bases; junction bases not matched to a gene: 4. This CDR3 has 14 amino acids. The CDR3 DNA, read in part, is TGTGCCAGCAGCTTAGTAGGGGGCCCCTATGGC. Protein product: CASSLVGGPYG. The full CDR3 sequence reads CASSLVGGPYGYTF. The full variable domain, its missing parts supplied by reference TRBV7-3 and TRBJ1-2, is GAGVSQTPSNKVTEKGKYVELRCDPISGHTALYWYRQSLGQGPEFLIYFQGTGAADDSGLPNDRFFAVRPEGSVSTLKIQRTERGDSAVYLCASSLVGGPYGYTFGSGTRLTVV.

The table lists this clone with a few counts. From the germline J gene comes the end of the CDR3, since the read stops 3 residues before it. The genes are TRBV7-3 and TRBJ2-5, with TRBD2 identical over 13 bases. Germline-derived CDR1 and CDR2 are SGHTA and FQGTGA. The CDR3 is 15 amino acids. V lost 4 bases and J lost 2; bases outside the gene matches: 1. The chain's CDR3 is CASSWGLAGQETQYF. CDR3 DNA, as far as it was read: TGTGCCAGCAGCTGGGGACTAGCGGGGCAAGAGACC.

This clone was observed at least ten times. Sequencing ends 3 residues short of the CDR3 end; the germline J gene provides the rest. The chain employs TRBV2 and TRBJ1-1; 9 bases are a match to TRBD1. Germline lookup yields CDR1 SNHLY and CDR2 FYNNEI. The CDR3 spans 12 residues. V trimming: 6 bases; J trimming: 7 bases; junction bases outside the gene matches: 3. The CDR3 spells CASSQGQGEAFF. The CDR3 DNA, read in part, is TGTGCCAGCAGCCAGGGACAGGGTGAA.

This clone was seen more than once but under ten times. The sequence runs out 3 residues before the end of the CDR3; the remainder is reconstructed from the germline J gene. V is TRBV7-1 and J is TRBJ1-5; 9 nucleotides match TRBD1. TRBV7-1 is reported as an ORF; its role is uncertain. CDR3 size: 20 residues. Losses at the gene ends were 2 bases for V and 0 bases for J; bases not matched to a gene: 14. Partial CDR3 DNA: TGTGCCAGCAGCTCACCCCGTTGGACAGGGGCTCCCTATAGCAATCAGCCC. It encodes CASSSPRWTGAPYSNQP. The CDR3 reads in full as CASSSPRWTGAPYSNQPQHF.

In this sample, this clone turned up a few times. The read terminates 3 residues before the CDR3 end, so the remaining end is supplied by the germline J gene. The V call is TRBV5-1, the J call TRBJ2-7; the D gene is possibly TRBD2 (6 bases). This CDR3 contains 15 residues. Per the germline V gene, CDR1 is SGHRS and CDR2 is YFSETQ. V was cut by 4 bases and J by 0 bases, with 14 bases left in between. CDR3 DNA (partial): TGCGCCAGCAGCGGAAATAGCGGAAGCTCCTACGAG. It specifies CASSGNSGSSYE. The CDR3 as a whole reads CASSGNSGSSYEQYF. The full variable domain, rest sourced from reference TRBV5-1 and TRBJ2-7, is KAGVTQTPRYLIKTRGQQVTLSCSPISGHRSVSWYQQTPGQGLQFLFEYFSETQRNKGNFPGRFSGRQFSNSRSEMNVSTLELGDSALYLCASSGNSGSSYEQYFGPGTRLTVT.

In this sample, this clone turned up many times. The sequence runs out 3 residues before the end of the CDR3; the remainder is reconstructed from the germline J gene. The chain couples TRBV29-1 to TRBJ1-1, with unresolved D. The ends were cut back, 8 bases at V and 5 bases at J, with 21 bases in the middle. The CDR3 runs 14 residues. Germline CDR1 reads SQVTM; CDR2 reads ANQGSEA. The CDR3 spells CSTLPPRLVTEAFF. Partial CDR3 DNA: TGCAGCACCCTCCCGCCGAGGCTTGTAACTGAA.